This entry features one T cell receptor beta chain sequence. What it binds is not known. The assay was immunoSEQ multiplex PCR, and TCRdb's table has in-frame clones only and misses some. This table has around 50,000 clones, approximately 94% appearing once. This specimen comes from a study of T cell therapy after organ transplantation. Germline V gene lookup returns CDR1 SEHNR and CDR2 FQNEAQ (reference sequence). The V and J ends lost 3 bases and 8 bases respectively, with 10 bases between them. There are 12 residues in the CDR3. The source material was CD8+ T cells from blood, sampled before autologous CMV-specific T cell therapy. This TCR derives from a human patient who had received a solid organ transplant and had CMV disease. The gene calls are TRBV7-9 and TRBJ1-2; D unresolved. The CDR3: CASSFRGYGYTF. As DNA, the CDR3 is TGTGCCAGCAGCTTCCGAGGATACGGCTACACCTTC.